This TCR beta chain is from a study of early T cells in non-severe SARS-CoV-2 infection. This clonotype appeared many times. Germline CDR1 DFQATT, CDR2 SNEGSKA (reference sequence). The CDR3 loop spans 13 amino acids. Trimming removed 3 bases from V and 5 bases from J; junction bases left unmatched: 6. In TCRdb, the 5' RACE reads were re-called with MiXCR into one record per CDR3 protein. The profile covers tens of thousands of distinct CDR3 sequences, with 5% to 6.5% appearing a single time and roughly 27% taken by the ten largest. The chain uses TRBV20-1 and TRBJ2-7; 8 bases agree with TRBD1. The TCR was taken from an adult who was a healthcare worker with PCR-confirmed SARS-CoV-2 infection or an uninfected control (not recorded which). What was sequenced was whole blood. The CDR3 spells CSASADRDNEQYF. DNA of the CDR3: TGCAGTGCTAGTGCGGACAGGGACAACGAGCAGTACTTC.